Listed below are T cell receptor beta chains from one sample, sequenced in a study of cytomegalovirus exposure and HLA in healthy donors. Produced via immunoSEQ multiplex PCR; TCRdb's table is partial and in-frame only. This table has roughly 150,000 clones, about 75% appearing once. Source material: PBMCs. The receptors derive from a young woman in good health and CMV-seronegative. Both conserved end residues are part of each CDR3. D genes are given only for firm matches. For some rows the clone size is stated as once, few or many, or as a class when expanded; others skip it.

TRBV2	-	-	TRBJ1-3	TGTGCCAGCAGTTCCGGGACACGAGGAAACACCATATATTTT	CASSSGTRGNTIYF
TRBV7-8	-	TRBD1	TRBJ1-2	TGTGCCAGCGGCTGGGGGACAGGCGCTTCGGGGGGCTACACCTTC	CASGWGTGASGGYTF
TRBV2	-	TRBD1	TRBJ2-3	TGTGCCAGCAGTGAAGCGCTTCTAGGACAGGGTAGGAGCACAGATACGCAGTATTTT	CASSEALLGQGRSTDTQYF
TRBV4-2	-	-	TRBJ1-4	TGTGCCAGCAGCCAACCCGACAGGCTCGGGGAAAAACTGTTTTTT	CASSQPDRLGEKLFF
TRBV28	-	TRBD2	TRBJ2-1	TGTGCCAGCAGTACGACTAGCCGTGAGCAGTTCTTC	CASSTTSREQFF
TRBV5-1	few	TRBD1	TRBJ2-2	TGCGCCAGCAGAACAGGGGTCACCGGGGAGCTGTTTTTT	CASRTGVTGELFF
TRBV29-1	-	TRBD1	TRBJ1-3	TGCAGCGTTGCCCCAGGGACAGGGGGAAGAAACGCCATATATTTT	CSVAPGTGGRNAIYF
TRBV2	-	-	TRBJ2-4	TGTGCCAGCATCGAGGCCTCAAAAAACATTCAGTACTTC	CASIEASKNIQYF
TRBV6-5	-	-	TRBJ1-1	TGTGCCAGCAGTTACTACGCAGGGGATCCCACTGAAGCTTTCTTT	CASSYYAGDPTEAFF
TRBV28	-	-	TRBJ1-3	TGTGCCAGCTGGCTAGGGGCCTCTGGAAACACCATATATTTT	CASWLGASGNTIYF
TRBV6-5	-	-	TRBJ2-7	TGTGCCAGCAGTCGGTCGGACACGGCCTACGAGCAGTACTTC	CASSRSDTAYEQYF
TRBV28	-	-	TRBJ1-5	TGTGCCAGCCAGGGTTACGCAAATCAGCCCCAGCATTTT	CASQGYANQPQHF
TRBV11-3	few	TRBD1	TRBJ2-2	TGTGCCAGCAGCTTATTTGGACAGGGGAGCGCCGGGGAGCTGTTTTTT	CASSLFGQGSAGELFF
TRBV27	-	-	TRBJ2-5	TGTGCCAGCAGTACCCGGGACTCCCAAGAGACCCAGTACTTC	CASSTRDSQETQYF
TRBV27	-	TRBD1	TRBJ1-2	TGTGCCAGCAGGACTCAGGACAGGGGGTTCTATGGCTACACCTTC	CASRTQDRGFYGYTF